Below are 29 T cell receptor beta chains sequenced from a single sample in a study of blood T cell repertoires in COVID-19. Libraries were prepared by immunoSEQ multiplex PCR; TCRdb keeps only in-frame clonotypes and omits some of them. This sample has roughly 230,000 clones, with nearly 90% found just once. Sequenced: peripheral blood. The receptors were sampled from an older woman with COVID-19, enrolled during active disease.

The chain recombines TRBV5-6 with TRBJ2-7, with 8 bases identical to TRBD1. Germline assignment: CDR1 SGHDT and CDR2 YYEEEE. This CDR3 has 16 residues. Losses at the gene ends were 0 bases for V and 5 bases for J; bases not matched to a gene: 10. In DNA, the CDR3 is TGTGCCAGCAGCTTGGTGGTCGGCAGGGGGCGACACGAGCAGTACTTC. Protein product: CASSLVVGRGRHEQYF.

The V and J genes are TRBV7-7 and TRBJ2-5, with TRBD2 identical over 15 bases. Looked up from germline, CDR1 is SSHAT and CDR2 is FNYEAQ (reference sequence). This CDR3 spans 17 amino acids. V lost 1 base and J lost 5; bases outside the gene matches: 5. CDR3 sequence: CASSLGGLAGGIETQYF. Written as DNA, the CDR3 is TGTGCCAGCAGCTTAGGAGGACTAGCGGGGGGGATTGAGACCCAGTACTTC.

V gene TRBV6-5 combines with J gene TRBJ1-1; a weak D match, TRBD1 (6 bases). Between the trimmed V and J ends, which lost 5 bases and 5 bases, there was a span of 18 bases. Germline values: CDR1 MNHEY, CDR2 SVGAGI. There are 15 residues in the CDR3. CDR3 DNA: TGTGCCAGCAGTCGACGACAGGTCCAGGGGACTGAAGCTTTCTTT. It codes for CASSRRQVQGTEAFF.

The V and J genes are TRBV19 and TRBJ1-5, with TRBD1 identical over 11 bases. The germline gives CDR1 LNHDA, CDR2 SQIVND (reference sequence). V was clipped by 6 bases and J by 1 base; unmatched bases: 5. This CDR3 contains 16 residues. CDR3 residues: CASSLGQGVSNQPQHF. CDR3 in DNA: TGTGCCAGTAGCTTGGGACAGGGGGTAAGCAATCAGCCCCAGCATTTT.

The chain is built from TRBV28 and TRBJ1-2; a possible D gene is TRBD1 (5 bases). This CDR3 has 15 amino acids. V lost 5 bases and J lost 1, with 14 bases in between. Looked up from germline, CDR1 is MDHEN and CDR2 is SYDVKM. The CDR3 coding sequence is TGTGCCAGCAGTCAGGGCGACCGAAATAACTATGGCTACACCTTC. Its protein is CASSQGDRNNYGYTF.

V is TRBV6-2 or TRBV6-3 and J is TRBJ1-5; maybe TRBD1 (5 bases). Germline V gives CDR1 MNHEY, CDR2 SVGEGT. The CDR3 consists of 14 residues. Trimming took off 5 bases at V and 4 bases at J, with 12 bases between the two ends. CDR3 nucleotide sequence: TGTGCCAGCAGTCCCCGGCCAGGGAATCAGCCCCAGCATTTT. It encodes CASSPRPGNQPQHF.

The chain has TRBV10-2 and TRBJ1-5, with D unclear. Per the germline V gene, CDR1 is WSHSY and CDR2 is SAAADI. The CDR3 consists of 13 residues. V lost 4 bases, J lost 0 bases, and 4 bases lay in between. CDR3 sequence: CASSVNSNQPQHF. CDR3 nucleotide sequence: TGCGCCAGCAGTGTAAATAGCAATCAGCCCCAGCATTTT.

The chain is built from TRBV5-6 and TRBJ1-1; TRBD1 agrees at 8 bases. The trim removed 5 bases at V and 1 base at J, leaving 4 bases unmatched. The CDR3 runs to 14 residues. Germline V CDR1 and CDR2: SGHDT, YYEEEE. The CDR3 reads CASSSGQGNTEAFF. The CDR3 nucleotides are TGTGCCAGCAGTTCCGGACAGGGGAACACTGAAGCTTTCTTT.

This clone was recorded once. The rearrangement joins TRBV27 to TRBJ2-2, with D uncertain. The CDR3 length is 13 residues. CDR1 MNHEY and CDR2 SMNVEV come from the germline V gene (reference sequence). V was clipped by 5 bases and J by 3 bases, with 7 bases between them. The CDR3 protein is CASSTRYTGELFF. DNA for the CDR3: TGTGCCAGCAGTACGAGATACACCGGGGAGCTGTTTTTT.

This chain connects TRBV19 to TRBJ1-2; weak D call: TRBD1 (5 bases). In germline, CDR1 is LNHDA, CDR2 SQIVND (reference sequence). V was clipped by 6 bases and J by 4 bases, with 15 bases between them. The CDR3 is 14 residues long. The CDR3 reads CASSPSAGGYGYTF. The CDR3 nucleotides are TGTGCCAGTAGCCCCTCCGCGGGGGGCTATGGCTACACCTTC.

This rearrangement joins TRBV20-1 to TRBJ2-7; D is undetermined. Germline assignment: CDR1 DFQATT and CDR2 SNEGSKA (reference sequence). This CDR3 region has 11 residues. Trimming left V 5 bases short and J 7 bases short, with 12 bases between. Here the CDR3 DNA reads TGCAGTGCTGGCTTAGTCGGGGAGCAGTACTTC. Translating it yields CSAGLVGEQYF.

The rearrangement uses TRBV6-5 and TRBJ1-2; D gene ambiguous. Germline-derived CDR1 and CDR2 are MNHEY and SVGAGI. V lost 6 bases to trimming and J lost 2 bases, with 13 bases between them. The length of the CDR3 is 14 residues. The CDR3 DNA reads TGTGCCAGCAGCCATCCGGGAGGCAACTATGGCTACACCTTC. Its protein product is CASSHPGGNYGYTF.

The V call is TRBV14, the J call TRBJ2-1; 11 nucleotides line up with TRBD2. CDR1 is SGHDN, CDR2 FVKESK, per germline. CDR3 length equals 15 residues. J gave up 9 bases and V 2 bases, and 6 bases lay outside the gene matches. The CDR3 loop is CASSQLAGGLSEQFF. The CDR3 DNA reads TGTGCCAGCAGCCAACTAGCGGGGGGCCTAAGTGAGCAGTTCTTC.

The chain combines TRBV6-5 with TRBJ2-7, with 7 bases aligning to TRBD1. The CDR3 totals 16 residues. With V trimmed by 0 bases and J by 1 base, 6 bases remained unmatched. Germline CDR1 MNHEY, CDR2 SVGAGI. The DNA for the CDR3 is TGTGCCAGCAGTTACTCGTTTCGGGACAGTTCCTACGAGCAGTACTTC. It encodes CASSYSFRDSSYEQYF.

V is TRBV7-9 and J is TRBJ1-1; D perhaps matches TRBD1 (5 bases). From germline, CDR1 is SEHNR and CDR2 FQNEAQ (reference sequence). The V end was cut by 5 bases, the J end by 0 bases, with 19 bases between. This CDR3 comprises 17 residues. In DNA, the CDR3 is TGTGCCAGCAGCGCCAGGGCAGGGTACAGGATGAACACTGAAGCTTTCTTT. Translating it yields CASSARAGYRMNTEAFF.

The chain couples TRBV6-5 to TRBJ2-1, with 11 bases that match TRBD1. Germline loops: CDR1 MNHEY, CDR2 SVGAGI. The CDR3 covers 15 residues. V lost 7 bases and J lost 7; bases outside the gene matches: 9. The CDR3, as DNA: TGTGCCAGCACTCCGGACAGGGGGCTTTGGAATGAGCAGTTCTTC. Translating gives CASTPDRGLWNEQFF.

The chain uses TRBV3-1 (or the pseudogene TRBV3-2) and TRBJ1-4, with 7 bases that match TRBD1. Germline lookup yields CDR1 LGHDT and CDR2 YNNKEL (reference sequence). This CDR3 is built from 15 residues. V gave up 0 bases and J gave up 10 bases; unmatched junction bases: 8. The CDR3 here is CASSQDRQGLGKLFF. The CDR3 coding sequence is TGTGCCAGCAGCCAAGATCGACAGGGTTTGGGAAAACTGTTTTTT.

The chain employs TRBV12-3 or TRBV12-4 and TRBJ2-1; the D is unclear. The CDR3 is made up of 13 amino acids. The V end lost 6 bases, the J end lost 7 bases, and 13 bases lay between the germline ends. The CDR3 bases are TGTGCCAGCAGCCGCCGGGTCCCTAATGAGCAGTTCTTC. Its protein is CASSRRVPNEQFF.

The chain employs TRBV6-5 and TRBJ2-5, with D possibly matching TRBD2 (5 bases). The V gene's germline CDR1 is MNHEY and CDR2 SVGAGI. The CDR3 is 15 amino acids. Trimming left V 5 bases short and J 5 bases short, with 18 bases between. CDR3 loop: CASSTQQRAKETQYF. For the CDR3, the DNA is TGTGCCAGCAGTACACAACAGAGGGCGAAGGAGACCCAGTACTTC.

J is TRBJ1-1 and V is TRBV3-1 (or the pseudogene TRBV3-2); D remains unclear. Germline CDR1 and CDR2: LGHDT and YNNKEL (reference sequence). Between the trimmed V and J ends, which lost 4 bases and 2 bases, there was a span of 8 bases. The CDR3 length is 13 residues. CDR3 residues: CASSLSINTEAFF. CDR3 DNA: TGTGCCAGCAGCCTGAGTATCAACACTGAAGCTTTCTTT.

In the case of this clone: At the DNA level, this CDR3 is encoded by other sequences in the same sample as well. The gene calls are TRBV6-2 or TRBV6-3 and TRBJ1-1; perhaps TRBD1 as D (5 bases). The V gene lost 2 bases and the J gene lost 0 bases, with 13 bases spanning the gap. The CDR3 sequence is 16 residues long. Germline assignment: CDR1 MNHEY and CDR2 SVGEGT. The CDR3 protein is CASSYPTGGLNTEAFF. For the CDR3, the DNA is TGTGCCAGCAGTTACCCGACGGGGGGGTTGAACACTGAAGCTTTCTTT.

The gene calls are TRBV15 and TRBJ2-1; no reliable D call. Trimming took 0 bases from V and 10 from J, leaving 7 bases between them. The CDR3 sequence is 12 residues long. The V gene's germline CDR1 is LNHNV and CDR2 YYDKDF (reference sequence). CDR3 in amino acids: CATSRDVGEQFF. As DNA, the CDR3 is TGTGCCACCAGCAGAGATGTCGGGGAGCAGTTCTTC.

This sequence joins TRBV20-1 and TRBJ1-1; weak D call: TRBD1 (6 bases). Looked up from germline, CDR1 is DFQATT and CDR2 is SNEGSKA (reference sequence). The CDR3 length is 12 residues. The germline V and J ends were trimmed by 3 bases and 10 bases, with 15 bases remaining between them. The CDR3 spells CSASQTGFGAFF. CDR3 coding DNA: TGCAGTGCTAGTCAAACAGGGTTCGGAGCTTTCTTT.

This chain joins TRBV10-3 and TRBJ2-1; the match to TRBD1 covers 11 bases. The CDR3 totals 14 residues. V lost 7 bases to trimming and J lost 5 bases; unmatched junction nucleotides: 4. Germline V gene data show CDR1 as ENHRY and CDR2 as SYGVKD. The CDR3 DNA follows: TGTGCCATCAAGGGACAGGGGGGGGACAATGAGCAGTTCTTC. This translates into CAIKGQGGDNEQFF.

The J gene is TRBJ2-1, the V gene TRBV7-3; TRBD2 matches at 11 bases. This CDR3 is built from 13 residues. V was clipped by 5 bases and J by 8 bases; unmatched bases: 2. CDR1 SGHTA and CDR2 FQGTGA come from the germline V gene. The CDR3 DNA is TGTGCCAGCAGCATGACTAGCGGGGATGAGCAGTTCTTC. Translation gives CASSMTSGDEQFF.

The chain couples TRBV5-8 to TRBJ1-2, with D possibly TRBD1 on 5 matching bases. Germline V gene lookup returns CDR1 SGHTS and CDR2 YDEGEE. The length of the CDR3 is 16 residues. V lost 6 bases to trimming and J lost 2 bases, with 20 bases between them. The CDR3 sequence: CASTRAGGRSNYGYTF. The DNA for the CDR3 is TGTGCCAGCACCAGGGCTGGCGGAAGGTCGAACTATGGCTACACCTTC.

The gene calls are TRBV7-2 and TRBJ2-7; 12 bases fit TRBD2. J was trimmed by 3 bases and V by 3 bases; bases with no gene match: 9. CDR1 and CDR2 from the germline V gene are SGHTA and FQGNSA. The CDR3 is 17 amino acids. Written as DNA, the CDR3 is TGTGCCAGCAGCTTCTTCGGTTCTAGCGGGGGGGGCTACGAGCAGTACTTC. Its protein product is CASSFFGSSGGGYEQYF.

The gene calls are TRBV5-4 and TRBJ2-5; 7 bases fit TRBD1. The J segment lost 5 bases and the V segment lost 2 bases, leaving 3 bases of the junction unmatched. The CDR3 is made up of 13 amino acids. The germline CDR1 and CDR2 sequences are SGHNT and YYREEE (reference sequence). The CDR3 is CASSLLGQETQYF. Written as DNA, the CDR3 is TGTGCCAGCAGCTTATTGGGACAGGAGACCCAGTACTTC.

This clone occurred a few times. The chain couples TRBV12-3 or TRBV12-4 to TRBJ1-5, with 7 bases aligning to TRBD1. This CDR3 is built from 13 residues. Unmatched junction bases numbered 6, after V lost 6 bases and J lost 7 bases. The CDR3 coding sequence is TGTGCCAGCAGCCAGGGGGATCAGCAGCCCCAGCATTTT. Amino acids: CASSQGDQQPQHF.